Listed below are T cell receptor beta chains from one sample, sequenced in a study of blood T cell repertoires in COVID-19. TCRdb's table, derived via immunoSEQ multiplex PCR, lists solely in-frame clones and lacks some. The sample yields under 30,000 clones, almost 85% seen once. The sequenced material came from peripheral blood. The receptors were sampled from an elderly man with active COVID-19. CDR3s include the opening cysteine and the closing phenylalanine or tryptophan. D genes are given only for firm matches. Size is omitted from some rows. Given values are once, few, many or a class for expanded clones.

>TRBV7-6|.|.|TRBJ1-1
TGTGCCAGCAGCTTAGAACCGCGGGGACGGACTGAAGCTTTCTTT
CASSLEPRGRTEAFF
>TRBV6-6|.|.|TRBJ1-6
TGTGCCAGCAGTTACCGGGGGGAACAAAATTCACCCCTCCACTTT
CASSYRGEQNSPLHF
>TRBV9|.|TRBD1|TRBJ1-2
TGTGCCAGCAGCGCGGGCGGGACAGGGGTGGCCTATGGCTACACCTTC
CASSAGGTGVAYGYTF
>TRBV7-8|.|.|TRBJ2-5
TGTGCCAGCAGCTCACGTCGGTTAGCACAAGAGACCCAGTACTTC
CASSSRRLAQETQYF
>TRBV5-1|.|.|TRBJ1-6
TGCGCCAGCAGCTTTGAATCACCGAGCCTGGGGGGATCACCCCTCCACTTT
CASSFESPSLGGSPLHF
>TRBV9|.|TRBD2|TRBJ2-2
TGTGCCAGCAGCGTGGTTACTAGCGGACTAACCGGGGAGCTGTTTTTT
CASSVVTSGLTGELFF
>TRBV7-6|.|TRBD1|TRBJ2-7
TGTGCCAGCAGCTTGTCAGGGGGCTTCTCCTACGAGCAGTACTTC
CASSLSGGFSYEQYF
>TRBV21-1|few|.|TRBJ1-2
TGTGCCAGCAGCCAAAGGAAGGGGCAGAGGAATGGCTACACCTTC
CASSQRKGQRNGYTF
>TRBV10-3|few|TRBD1|TRBJ2-5
TGTGCCATCAGACCAGGGACAGGAGGGTCCCAGTACTTC
CAIRPGTGGSQYF
>TRBV6-5|.|.|TRBJ2-7
TGTGCCAGCAGTTCACAGGGAGTAGGGTCCTACGAGCAGTACTTC
CASSSQGVGSYEQYF
>TRBV29-1|once|TRBD2|TRBJ2-5
TGCAGCGTTGAACGGGCGGGGGTGAGGGAGACCCAGTACTTC
CSVERAGVRETQYF
>TRBV7-9|.|.|TRBJ1-1
TGTGCCAGCAGCCCTCAGTCGCAAGCTTTCTTT
CASSPQSQAFF
>TRBV29-1|.|.|TRBJ2-5
TGCAGCGTTGAAGTCGGGTTTCAAGAGACCCAGTACTTC
CSVEVGFQETQYF
>TRBV5-4|few|TRBD1|TRBJ2-7
TGTGCCAGCAGCGCCGGGACAGGTTACGAGCAGTACTTC
CASSAGTGYEQYF
>TRBV5-1|few|.|TRBJ1-4
TGCGCCAGCAGCTTGGAGCAGGCCCTTACAACTAATGAAAAACTGTTTTTT
CASSLEQALTTNEKLFF
>TRBV7-3|.|TRBD1|TRBJ1-1
TGTGCCAGCAGCGAACTGGGACAGGGTGAAGCTTTCTTT
CASSELGQGEAFF
>TRBV5-1|.|.|TRBJ2-5
TGCGCCAGCAGCCGGACAGAACAAGAGACCCAGTACTTC
CASSRTEQETQYF
>TRBV5-1|.|TRBD2|TRBJ2-1
TGCGCCAGCAGCCCGGGACTAGCGGCCTCCTACAATGAGCAGTTCTTC
CASSPGLAASYNEQFF
>TRBV2|.|.|TRBJ1-1
TGTGCCAGCAAAATTCAGGTAGGAGGGAACACTGAAGCTTTCTTT
CASKIQVGGNTEAFF
>TRBV2|.|.|TRBJ2-5
TGTGCCAGCAGTGAAAATTCCGACGGAGTAATGCAAGAGACCCAGTACTTC
CASSENSDGVMQETQYF
>TRBV6-5|.|TRBD2|TRBJ2-1
TGTGCCAGCACCGAGCCAGCGGGGGCCTACAATGAGCAGTTCTTC
CASTEPAGAYNEQFF
>TRBV3-1/TRBV3-2|.|TRBD1|TRBJ1-2
TGTGCCAGCAGCTCCGGGACAGGGAGGGCGGACTATGGCTACACCTTC
CASSSGTGRADYGYTF
>TRBV5-1|few|.|TRBJ2-7
TGCGCCAGCAGCTTTGACGACTACCGACTCGAGCAGTACTTC
CASSFDDYRLEQYF